This TCR beta chain was sequenced in a study of CD8 T cells in ankylosing spondylitis. Quantitative molecular-barcoded 5'-RACE generated the TCR beta libraries. TCRdb reanalysed the 5' RACE reads using MiXCR and keeps one entry per CDR3 protein. The repertoire includes about 130,000 distinct CDR3 sequences, 7% of them detected once, and roughly an eighth sits in the top ten. This clonotype occurred many times. The germline CDR1 and CDR2 sequences are LGHDT and YNNKEL (reference sequence). The CDR3 is 14 amino acids. With 4 bases removed from V and 5 bases from J, the gap between germline ends came to 14 bases.

Sequencing was performed on blood, either unsorted or a sorted T cell fraction (not recorded which). The rearrangement uses TRBV3-1 and TRBJ1-2, with D unclear. The source of this sequence is a male donor with ankylosing spondylitis or in good health (not recorded which). The CDR3 loop reads CASSPLAAGYGYTF. CDR3 DNA: TGTGCCAGCAGCCCCCTGGCGGCGGGATATGGCTACACCTTC.